The 15 T cell receptor beta chains below were found in one sample sequenced in a study of response to subunit inactivated influenza vaccine. TCRdb processed the RT-PCR reads anew with MiXCR; each CDR3 protein has one entry. The repertoire consists of a few hundred thousand distinct CDR3 sequences, with about 14% occurring once and the leading ten covering over 8.5%. The source material was PBMCs from blood, sampled less than 13 days after vaccination. Receptors were obtained from a man aged 50 or older who received an inactivated influenza vaccine.

This clonotype came up a few times. The gene calls are TRBV12-3 or TRBV12-4 and TRBJ2-5, with TRBD2 identical over 10 bases. J gave up 10 bases and V 6 bases, and 11 bases lay outside the gene matches. The CDR3 has 14 amino acids. The CDR3: CASSPSGGGRGQYF. The CDR3 coding sequence is TGTGCCAGCAGCCCTAGCGGGGGCGGTCGGGGCCAGTACTTC.

This clonotype came up a few times. The chain couples TRBV28 to TRBJ1-4; the D is unclear. The CDR3 has 15 residues. V was shortened by 3 bases and J by 4 bases, with 12 bases between the two germline ends. The germline CDR1 and CDR2 sequences are MDHEN and SYDVKM. The CDR3, as DNA: TGTGCCAGCAGTTTCTCGGAAGCTGTTAATGAAAAACTGTTTTTT. Translated: CASSFSEAVNEKLFF.

In its sample, this clonotype was seen a few times. The chain combines TRBV9 with TRBJ2-1, with D perhaps matching TRBD2 (7 bases). The V gene's germline CDR1 is SGDLS and CDR2 YYNGEE. V was cut by 2 bases and J by 4 bases, with 10 bases left in between. There are 14 residues in the CDR3. This chain's CDR3 is CASSVGGQYNEQFF. The CDR3 DNA reads TGTGCCAGCAGCGTCGGGGGGCAGTACAATGAGCAGTTCTTC.

The CDR3 reads CASSFDLYNEQFF. CDR3 sequence (DNA): TGTGCCAGCAGCTTCGACCTCTACAATGAGCAGTTCTTC. The V gene is TRBV27, the J gene TRBJ2-1; no reliable D call. The V end was cut by 6 bases, the J end by 3 bases, with 9 bases between. Germline values: CDR1 MNHEY, CDR2 SMNVEV (reference sequence). The CDR3 runs 13 residues.

The rearrangement joins TRBV7-9 to TRBJ2-7; 12 bases agree with TRBD2. The junction had 9 bases not matched to a gene; V was cut back by 4 bases and J by 5 bases. Germline CDR1 is SEHNR and CDR2 is FQNEAQ (reference sequence). The CDR3 is made up of 16 amino acids. The CDR3 spells CASSSETSGRSHEQYF. DNA for the CDR3: TGTGCCAGCAGCTCGGAGACTAGCGGGAGAAGTCACGAGCAGTACTTC. The full variable domain, with the rest looked up from reference TRBV7-9 and TRBJ2-7, is DTGVSQNPRHKITKRGQNVTFRCDPISEHNRLYWYRQTLGQGPEFLTYFQNEAQLEKSRLLSDRFSAERPKGSFSTLEIQRTEQGDSAMYLCASSSETSGRSHEQYFGPGTRLTVT.

In this sample, this clonotype turned up a few times. This chain connects TRBV10-3 to TRBJ2-6; 7 bases map to TRBD1. With V trimmed by 3 bases and J by 2 bases, 10 bases remained unmatched. The CDR3 runs 18 residues. The germline gives CDR1 ENHRY, CDR2 SYGVKD. CDR3 nucleotide sequence: TGTGCCATCAGTGATATCGAGATCACAGGGGCTGGGGCCAACGTCCTGACTTTC. It codes for CAISDIEITGAGANVLTF.

This clonotype came up a few times. The V call is TRBV28, the J call TRBJ1-2, with a weak D call TRBD1 (5 bases). Trimming stripped 2 bases from V and 8 bases from J, with 15 bases between. Germline-derived CDR1 and CDR2 are MDHEN and SYDVKM. The CDR3 runs to 14 residues. The CDR3 DNA is TGTGCCAGCAGTTTAAGTTCAGGGCCCAGAGGCTACACCTTC. Its translation: CASSLSSGPRGYTF.

This clonotype was found a few times. The chain uses TRBV20-1 and TRBJ2-3; 7 bases align to TRBD2. V was pared by 3 bases and J by 5 bases, with 17 bases of the junction left unmatched. Germline values: CDR1 DFQATT, CDR2 SNEGSKA (reference sequence). The CDR3 spans 17 residues. For the CDR3, the DNA is TGCAGTGCTAGTTTTACCTCGGGGGGTCGAGGGATAGATACGCAGTATTTT. Its protein product is CSASFTSGGRGIDTQYF.

The genes are TRBV7-9 and TRBJ2-7, with D possibly TRBD1 on 6 matching bases. The CDR3 runs 13 residues. In germline, CDR1 is SEHNR, CDR2 FQNEAQ (reference sequence). Trimming left V 4 bases short and J 3 bases short, with 10 bases between. CDR3 nucleotide sequence: TGTGCCAGCAGCTGGGACACTAACTACGAGCAGTACTTC. Translated, it gives CASSWDTNYEQYF.

J is TRBJ2-7 and V is TRBV5-1, with D uncertain. CDR1 SGHRS and CDR2 YFSETQ come from the germline V gene. The CDR3 runs to 11 residues. Trimming took 7 bases from V and 2 from J, leaving 7 bases between them. The CDR3 DNA reads TGCGCCAGCGGGGAAACCTACGAGCAGTACTTC. This translates into CASGETYEQYF. The variable domain in full, with the rest retrieved from reference TRBV5-1 and TRBJ2-7, is KAGVTQTPRYLIKTRGQQVTLSCSPISGHRSVSWYQQTPGQGLQFLFEYFSETQRNKGNFPGRFSGRQFSNSRSEMNVSTLELGDSALYLCASGETYEQYFGPGTRLTVT.

The chain has TRBV6-1 and TRBJ1-5; no clear D. The germline V gene has CDR1 MNHNS and CDR2 SASEGT. CDR3 length: 15 amino acids. With 5 bases removed from V and 3 bases from J, the gap between germline ends came to 14 bases. This CDR3 is CASSQFWGSNQPQHF. The CDR3 DNA reads TGTGCCAGCAGTCAATTTTGGGGTTCCAATCAGCCCCAGCATTTT.

The chain employs TRBV15 and TRBJ1-1; D is unresolved. The germline V gene has CDR1 LNHNV and CDR2 YYDKDF (reference sequence). The V gene lost 1 base and the J gene lost 3 bases, with 18 bases spanning the gap. This CDR3 spans 17 amino acids. The CDR3 DNA follows: TGTGCCACCAGCAGAGTCCTGGACCTTACCTGGGACACTGAAGCTTTCTTT. Translating gives CATSRVLDLTWDTEAFF.

This clonotype turned up a few times. The J gene is TRBJ1-1, the V gene TRBV4-3, with D tentatively TRBD1 (6 bases). The CDR3 spans 16 residues. Trimming stripped 0 bases from V and 0 bases from J, with 11 bases between. Germline V gene sequence: CDR1 LGHNA, CDR2 YSLEER. The CDR3 protein is CASSQETGWVNTEAFF. The DNA for the CDR3 is TGCGCCAGCAGCCAAGAGACAGGTTGGGTGAACACTGAAGCTTTCTTT.

In its sample, this clonotype was seen many times. This chain connects TRBV15 to TRBJ2-1; no definite D call. This CDR3 is 14 amino acids long. V was clipped by 0 bases and J by 3 bases, with 6 bases between them. CDR1 LNHNV and CDR2 YYDKDF come from the germline V gene (reference sequence). The CDR3 sequence is CATSRDTSYNEQFF. Here the CDR3 DNA reads TGTGCCACCAGCAGAGATACCAGCTACAATGAGCAGTTCTTC.

The V and J genes are TRBV30 and TRBJ2-7; D not resolved. CDR1 and CDR2 from the germline V gene are GTSNPN and SVGIG (reference sequence). With 0 bases removed from V and 1 base from J, the gap between germline ends came to 13 bases. The CDR3 length is 15 residues. The CDR3, as DNA: TGTGCCTGGAGTGTACTGTCGTTCGGTTCCTACGAGCAGTACTTC. Protein product: CAWSVLSFGSYEQYF.